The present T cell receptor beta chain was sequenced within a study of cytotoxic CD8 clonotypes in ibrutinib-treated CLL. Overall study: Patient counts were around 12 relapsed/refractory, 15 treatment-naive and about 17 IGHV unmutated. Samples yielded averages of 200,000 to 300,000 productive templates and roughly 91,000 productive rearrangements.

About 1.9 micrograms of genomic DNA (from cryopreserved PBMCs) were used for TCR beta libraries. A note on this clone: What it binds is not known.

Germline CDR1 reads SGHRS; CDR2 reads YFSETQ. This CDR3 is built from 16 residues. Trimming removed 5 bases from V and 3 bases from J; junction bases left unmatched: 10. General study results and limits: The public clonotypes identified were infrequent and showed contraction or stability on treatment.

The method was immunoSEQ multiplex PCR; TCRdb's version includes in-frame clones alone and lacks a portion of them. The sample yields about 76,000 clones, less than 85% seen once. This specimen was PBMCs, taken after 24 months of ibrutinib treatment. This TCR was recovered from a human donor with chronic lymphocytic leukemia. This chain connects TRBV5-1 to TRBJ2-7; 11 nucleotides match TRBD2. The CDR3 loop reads CASSFNTGTSGYEQYF. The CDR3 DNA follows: TGCGCCAGCAGTTTCAACACCGGGACTAGCGGCTACGAGCAGTACTTC. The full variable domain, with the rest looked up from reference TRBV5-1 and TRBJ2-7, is KAGVTQTPRYLIKTRGQQVTLSCSPISGHRSVSWYQQTPGQGLQFLFEYFSETQRNKGNFPGRFSGRQFSNSRSEMNVSTLELGDSALYLCASSFNTGTSGYEQYFGPGTRLTVT.